This record concerns one T cell receptor beta chain sequence. The V segment lost 7 bases and the J segment 4 bases; nucleotides outside the gene matches: 9. CDR1 is SQVTM and CDR2 is ANQGSEA in the germline V gene. CDR3 size: 13 residues. This specimen comes from a study of blood T cell repertoires in COVID-19. As originally analysed: Amplification with reference gene primers provided the estimates of nucleated cell counts. The table came from immunoSEQ multiplex PCR; TCRdb's copy has only in-frame clones and leaves some out. V and J calls and clone size are given by that table; D and trimming were obtained from the DNA. The sample lists tens of thousands of clones, 82% occurring once.

The clonotype was recovered from an elderly woman with acute or convalescent COVID-19. Source material: peripheral blood. J is TRBJ2-7 and V is TRBV29-1; 8 nucleotides align to TRBD1. CDR3 sequence reads: CSGRKTGDYEQYF. DNA of the CDR3: TGCAGCGGGAGAAAGACAGGGGATTACGAGCAGTACTTC.